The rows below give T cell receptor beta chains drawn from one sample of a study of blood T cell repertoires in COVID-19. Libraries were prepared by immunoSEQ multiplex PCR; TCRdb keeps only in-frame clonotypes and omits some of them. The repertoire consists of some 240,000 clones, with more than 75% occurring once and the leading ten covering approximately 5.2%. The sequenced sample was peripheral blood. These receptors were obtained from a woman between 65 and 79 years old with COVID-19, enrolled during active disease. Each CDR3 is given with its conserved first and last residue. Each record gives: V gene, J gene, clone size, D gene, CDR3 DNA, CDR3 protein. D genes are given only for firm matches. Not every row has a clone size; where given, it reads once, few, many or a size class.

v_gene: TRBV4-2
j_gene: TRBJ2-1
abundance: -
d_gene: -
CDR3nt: TGTGCCAGCAGCCCTCGGACTACCCAGCCCCATGAGCAGTTCTTC
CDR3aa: CASSPRTTQPHEQFF

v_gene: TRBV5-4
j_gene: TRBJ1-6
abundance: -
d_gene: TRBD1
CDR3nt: TGTGCCAGCAGCCAGGGACAGGGAGGGACCTATAATTCACCCCTCCACTTT
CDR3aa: CASSQGQGGTYNSPLHF

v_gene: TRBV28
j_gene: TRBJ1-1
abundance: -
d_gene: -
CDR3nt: TGTGCCAGCCGAACTAATGAAGCTTTCTTT
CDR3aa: CASRTNEAFF

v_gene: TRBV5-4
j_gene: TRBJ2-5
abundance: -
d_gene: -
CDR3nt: TGTGCCAGCACCATACAGGGAAACCAAGAGACCCAGTACTTC
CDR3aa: CASTIQGNQETQYF

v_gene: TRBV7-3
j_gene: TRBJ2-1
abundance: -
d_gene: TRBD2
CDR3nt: TGTGCCAGCAGCTCTCGGGTGGGGCTAGCGGGAGGTGAGCAGTTCTTC
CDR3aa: CASSSRVGLAGGEQFF

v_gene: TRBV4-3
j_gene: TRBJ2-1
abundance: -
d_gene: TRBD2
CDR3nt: TGCGCCAGCAGCCAAGAACTAGGCGGGAGAGGCAATGAGCAGTTCTTC
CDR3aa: CASSQELGGRGNEQFF

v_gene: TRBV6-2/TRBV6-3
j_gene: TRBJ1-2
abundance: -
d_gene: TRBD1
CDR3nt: TGTGCCAGCAGTGGTGGACAGGGCTACTATGGCTACACCTTC
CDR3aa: CASSGGQGYYGYTF

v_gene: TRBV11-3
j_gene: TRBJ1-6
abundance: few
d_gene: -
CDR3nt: TGTGCCAGTGACGCGAGGAGCTCCTATAATTCACCCCTCCACTTT
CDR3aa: CASDARSSYNSPLHF

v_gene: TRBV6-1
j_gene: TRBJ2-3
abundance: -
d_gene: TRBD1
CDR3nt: TGTGCCAGCAGTGCCATGACAGGGGAAAGGACAGATACGCAGTATTTT
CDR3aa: CASSAMTGERTDTQYF

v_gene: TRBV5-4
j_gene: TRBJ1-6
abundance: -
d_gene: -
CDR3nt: TGTGCCAGCAGCTTGATAGCCGGGGGTAATTCACCCCTCCACTTT
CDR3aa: CASSLIAGGNSPLHF

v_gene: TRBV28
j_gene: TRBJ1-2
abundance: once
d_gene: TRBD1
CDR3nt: TGTGCCAGCAGCCTTGCCTCGGGACAGGGGAAAGGAGGCTACACCTTC
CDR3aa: CASSLASGQGKGGYTF

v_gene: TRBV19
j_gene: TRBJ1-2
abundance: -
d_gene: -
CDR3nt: TGTGCCAGTAGTATAGAAGAGGGCGCGATAGATGGCTACACCTTC
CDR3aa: CASSIEEGAIDGYTF

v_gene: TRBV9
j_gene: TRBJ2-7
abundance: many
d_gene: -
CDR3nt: TGTGCCAGCAGCATAGGAGGCGGATACCCCTACGAGCAGTACTTC
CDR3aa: CASSIGGGYPYEQYF

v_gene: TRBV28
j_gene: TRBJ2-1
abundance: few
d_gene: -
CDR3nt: TGTGCCAGCAGTTCCTTAGGGGGAGGGCCGAGGAATGAGCAGTTCTTC
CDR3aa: CASSSLGGGPRNEQFF

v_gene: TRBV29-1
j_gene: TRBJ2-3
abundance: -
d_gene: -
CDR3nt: TGCAGCGTGATCCACGGGAGCACAGATACGCAGTATTTT
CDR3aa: CSVIHGSTDTQYF

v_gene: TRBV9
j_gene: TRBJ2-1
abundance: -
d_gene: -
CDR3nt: TGTGCCAGCAGCCAGGCCGGGACAAGCTACAATGAGCAGTTCTTC
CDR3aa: CASSQAGTSYNEQFF

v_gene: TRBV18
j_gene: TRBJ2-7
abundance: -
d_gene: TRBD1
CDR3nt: TGTGCCAGCTCACGGGACAGAGGTGATTACGAGCAGTACTTC
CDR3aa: CASSRDRGDYEQYF

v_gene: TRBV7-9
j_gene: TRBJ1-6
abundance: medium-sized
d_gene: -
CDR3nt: TGTGCCAGCAGCTTAGGTCTTATTTCACCCCTCCACTTT
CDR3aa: CASSLGLISPLHF

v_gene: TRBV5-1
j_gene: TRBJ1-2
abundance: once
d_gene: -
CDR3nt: TGCGCCAGCAGCTCTCAGGTTTATGGCTACACCTTC
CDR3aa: CASSSQVYGYTF

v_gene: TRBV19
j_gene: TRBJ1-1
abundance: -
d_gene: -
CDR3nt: TGTGCCAGTAGTATGGGACAACCGCGCACTGAAGCTTTCTTT
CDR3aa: CASSMGQPRTEAFF

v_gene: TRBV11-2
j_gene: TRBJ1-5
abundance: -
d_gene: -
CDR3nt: TGTGCCAGCAGCTTAGCGTTAGATCAGCCCCAGCATTTT
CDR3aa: CASSLALDQPQHF

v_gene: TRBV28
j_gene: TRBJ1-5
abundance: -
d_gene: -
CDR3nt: TGTGCCAGCAGCACTCAGGGAATCAACGGATATAGCAATCAGCCCCAGCATTTT
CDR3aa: CASSTQGINGYSNQPQHF

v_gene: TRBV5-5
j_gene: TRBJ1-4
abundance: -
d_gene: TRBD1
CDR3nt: TGTGCCAGCAGCTTGACAGGGGGCACCACAACTAATGAAAAACTGTTTTTT
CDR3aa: CASSLTGGTTTNEKLFF

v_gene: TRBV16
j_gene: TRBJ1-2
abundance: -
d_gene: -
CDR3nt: TGTGCCAGCAGCCTAACCGGGGGATTGAAAGACTATGGCTACACCTTC
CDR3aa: CASSLTGGLKDYGYTF

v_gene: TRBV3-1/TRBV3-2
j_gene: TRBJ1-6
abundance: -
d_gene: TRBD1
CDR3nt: TGTGCCAGCAGCCGGGACAGGAATTCACCCCTCCACTTT
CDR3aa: CASSRDRNSPLHF

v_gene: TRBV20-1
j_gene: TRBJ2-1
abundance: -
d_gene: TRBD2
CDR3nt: TGCAGTGCTAGTTGGCGGGAGGACGACAATGAGCAGTTCTTC
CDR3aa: CSASWREDDNEQFF

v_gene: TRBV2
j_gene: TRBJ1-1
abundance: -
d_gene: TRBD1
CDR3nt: TGTGCCAGCAGCTTCACAGGGGGGAGCACTGAAGCTTTCTTT
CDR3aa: CASSFTGGSTEAFF

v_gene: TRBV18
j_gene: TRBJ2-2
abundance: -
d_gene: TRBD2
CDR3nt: TGTGCCAGCTCACCAAGGACTAGCGGCACCGGGGAGCTGTTTTTT
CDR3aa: CASSPRTSGTGELFF

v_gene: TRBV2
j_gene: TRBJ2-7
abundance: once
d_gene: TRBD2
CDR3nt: TGTGCCAGCAATGGCGGGTCGGCTAGCGGGAGGGTTCTAAGCGACGAGCAGTACTTC
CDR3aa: CASNGGSASGRVLSDEQYF

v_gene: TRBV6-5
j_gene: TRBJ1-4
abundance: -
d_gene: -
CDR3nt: TGTGCCAGCAAACTAGGTGCGGCTAATGAAAAACTGTTTTTT
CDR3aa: CASKLGAANEKLFF

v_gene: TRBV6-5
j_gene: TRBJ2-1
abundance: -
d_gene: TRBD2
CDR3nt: TGTGCCAGCAGTCCCGGGACTAGTCCAGATGAGCAGTTCTTC
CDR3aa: CASSPGTSPDEQFF

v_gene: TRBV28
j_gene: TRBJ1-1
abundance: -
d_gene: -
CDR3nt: TGTGCCAGCAGTTTGCAGGGGTTGGGCACTGAAGCTTTCTTT
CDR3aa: CASSLQGLGTEAFF

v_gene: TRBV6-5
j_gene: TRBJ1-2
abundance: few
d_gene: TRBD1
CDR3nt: TGTGCCAGCAGTCCCCACAGGGGACAGAGCTATGGCTACACCTTC
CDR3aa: CASSPHRGQSYGYTF

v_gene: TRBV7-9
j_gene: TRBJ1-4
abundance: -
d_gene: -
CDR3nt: TGTGCCAGCAGCTCCGATGCAGGGGCACCTGAAAAACTGTTTTTT
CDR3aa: CASSSDAGAPEKLFF

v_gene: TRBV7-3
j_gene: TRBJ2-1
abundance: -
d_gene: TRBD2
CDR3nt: TGTGCCAGCAGCTTAACTGGCGGGAGAGATGAGCAGTTCTTC
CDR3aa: CASSLTGGRDEQFF

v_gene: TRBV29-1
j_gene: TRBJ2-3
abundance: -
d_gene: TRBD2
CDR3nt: TGCAGCGTGGACGGGACTAGCGGGAGCTCAGATACGCAGTATTTT
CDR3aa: CSVDGTSGSSDTQYF

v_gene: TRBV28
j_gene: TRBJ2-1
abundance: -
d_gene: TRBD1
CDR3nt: TGTGCCAGCAGTTCGGGACAGGGGTTCTACAATGAGCAGTTCTTC
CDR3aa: CASSSGQGFYNEQFF

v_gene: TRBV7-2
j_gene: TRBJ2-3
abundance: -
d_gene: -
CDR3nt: TGTGCCAGCAGCTTAGCGCGTGAAAATGAGCAGTATTTT
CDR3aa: CASSLARENEQYF

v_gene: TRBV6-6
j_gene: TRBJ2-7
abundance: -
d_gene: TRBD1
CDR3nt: TGTGCCAGCAGTTACCCGCAGGGACAGGTATACGAGCAGTACTTC
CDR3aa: CASSYPQGQVYEQYF

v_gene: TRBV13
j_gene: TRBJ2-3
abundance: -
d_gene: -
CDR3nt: TGTGCCAGCACCGTCACCCGGGCAAGGAGGACAGATACGCAGTATTTT
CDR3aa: CASTVTRARRTDTQYF

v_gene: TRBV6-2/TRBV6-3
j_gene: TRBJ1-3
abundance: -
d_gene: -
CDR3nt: TGTGCCAGCAGTTACCTCGGGGAGTTTTCTGGAAACACCATATATTTT
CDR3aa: CASSYLGEFSGNTIYF

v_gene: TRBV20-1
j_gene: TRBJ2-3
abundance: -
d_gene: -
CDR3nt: TGCAGTGCTAGTAGACTGGGGGGAGATACGCAGTATTTT
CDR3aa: CSASRLGGDTQYF

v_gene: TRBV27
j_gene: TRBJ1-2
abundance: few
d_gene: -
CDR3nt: TGTGCCAGCAGCTTTCTCGGGGATTTAGCGAGTAGAGGCTACACCTTC
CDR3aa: CASSFLGDLASRGYTF

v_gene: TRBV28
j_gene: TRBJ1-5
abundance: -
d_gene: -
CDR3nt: TGTGCCAGCAGTTTTCTAGGAGGACAGCCCCAGCATTTT
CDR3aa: CASSFLGGQPQHF

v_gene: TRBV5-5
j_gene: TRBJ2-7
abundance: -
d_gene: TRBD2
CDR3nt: TGTGCCAGCAGCGAGCTAGCGGGCTTTACCTACGAGCAGTACTTC
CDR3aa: CASSELAGFTYEQYF

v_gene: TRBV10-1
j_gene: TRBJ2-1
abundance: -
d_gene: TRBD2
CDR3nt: TGCGCCAACTCATCGGATGGCGGGAGAAGTAATGAGCAGTTCTTC
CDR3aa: CANSSDGGRSNEQFF

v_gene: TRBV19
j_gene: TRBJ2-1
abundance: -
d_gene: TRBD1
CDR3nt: TGTGCCAGTAGTACTCCCCCCGGGACAGGGGGCAGGAATGAGCAGTTCTTC
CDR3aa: CASSTPPGTGGRNEQFF

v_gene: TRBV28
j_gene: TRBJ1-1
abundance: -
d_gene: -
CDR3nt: TGTGCCAGCAAGGATGACAGTCGGATCACTGAAGCTTTCTTT
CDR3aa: CASKDDSRITEAFF

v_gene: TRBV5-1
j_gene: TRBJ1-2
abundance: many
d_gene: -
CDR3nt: TGCGCCAGCAGCCCAGCAGGGGAGATGGCTATAAAGTACACCTTC
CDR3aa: CASSPAGEMAIKYTF

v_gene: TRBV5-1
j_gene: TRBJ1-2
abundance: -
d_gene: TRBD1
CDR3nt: TGCGCCAGCAGCTCATCGACAGGGCAAAAGCAGGGCTACACCTTC
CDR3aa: CASSSSTGQKQGYTF

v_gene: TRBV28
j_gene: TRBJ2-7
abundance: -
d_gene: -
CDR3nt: TGTGCCAGCAGTTTATCGGGTGGAACGAACTACGAGCAGTACTTC
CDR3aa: CASSLSGGTNYEQYF

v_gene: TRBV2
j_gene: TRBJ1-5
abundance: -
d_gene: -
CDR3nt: TGTGCCAGTTCTGCGGGGGGAACGGGCAATCAGCCCCAGCATTTT
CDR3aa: CASSAGGTGNQPQHF